Presented here are 17 T cell receptor beta chains from one specimen sequenced in a study of shared clonotypes between healthy human individuals. Naive-designated CD8 cells lacked CD45RO, were positively enriched for CCR7, and omitted terminally differentiated effector memory CD45RA+ cells. Libraries were prepared by immunoSEQ multiplex PCR; TCRdb keeps only in-frame clonotypes and omits some of them. The sample has around 2.1 million clones, more than 85% seen once. Sequencing input: naive CD8+ T cells from PBMCs. These receptors were collected from a man between 18 and 35 years old in good health. Some clones in this sample may be carry-over from other donors' samples.

The chain recombines TRBV7-9 with TRBJ2-7; the D is unclear. CDR3 length: 13 residues. Germline V gives CDR1 SEHNR, CDR2 FQNEAQ (reference sequence). Trimming shortened V by 5 bases and J by 7 bases, and 15 bases separated the two germline ends. CDR3 sequence reads: CASSAWGGAEQYF. The CDR3 coding sequence is TGTGCCAGCAGCGCTTGGGGTGGAGCAGAGCAGTACTTC.

In DNA, the CDR3 is TGTGCCAGCAGCGGTGACGGGGACACCGTATCCGAAACCTACGAGCAGTACTTC. Encoded protein: CASSGDGDTVSETYEQYF. The chain couples TRBV5-8 to TRBJ2-7; the D gene is possibly TRBD1 (6 bases). The V gene lost 4 bases and the J gene lost 2 bases, with 25 bases spanning the gap. The CDR3 consists of 18 residues. From germline, CDR1 is SGHTS and CDR2 YDEGEE.

This clone is a singleton in its sample. This sequence joins TRBV7-9 and TRBJ2-1, with D possibly matching TRBD2 (7 bases). This CDR3 comprises 12 residues. Germline V gives CDR1 SEHNR, CDR2 FQNEAQ (reference sequence). The V end lost 6 bases, the J end lost 8 bases, and 11 bases lay between the germline ends. In DNA form, the CDR3 reads TGTGCCAGCAGGGGGGGGCCTGATGAGCAGTTCTTC. It translates to CASRGGPDEQFF. The variable domain in full, completed from reference TRBV7-9 and TRBJ2-1, reads DTGVSQNPRHKITKRGQNVTFRCDPISEHNRLYWYRQTLGQGPEFLTYFQNEAQLEKSRLLSDRFSAERPKGSFSTLEIQRTEQGDSAMYLCASRGGPDEQFFGPGTRLTVL.

The chain uses TRBV4-1 and TRBJ2-1; weak D call: TRBD2 (5 bases). Germline V gene data show CDR1 as MGHRA and CDR2 as YSYEKL. This CDR3 region has 15 residues. Trimming took off 4 bases at V and 7 bases at J, with 17 bases between the two ends. This CDR3 reads CASSPGWGEINEQFF. Written as DNA, the CDR3 is TGCGCCAGCAGCCCGGGTTGGGGAGAAATAAATGAGCAGTTCTTC.

CDR3: CASSAVRQGDEQYF. CDR3 bases: TGTGCCAGCAGCGCGGTGCGACAGGGCGACGAGCAGTACTTC. The rearrangement joins TRBV6-6 to TRBJ2-7; 7 nucleotides match TRBD1. Unmatched junction bases numbered 10, after V lost 6 bases and J lost 5 bases. CDR3 size: 14 residues. Germline V lookup: CDR1 MNHNY, CDR2 SVGAGI (reference sequence).

This chain links TRBV6-1 with TRBJ1-3; TRBD1 might be the D (5 bases). The CDR3 has 15 residues. The V end was cut by 6 bases, the J end by 0 bases, with 12 bases between. In germline, CDR1 is MNHNS, CDR2 SASEGT. CDR3 nucleotide sequence: TGTGCCAGCAGAAGAAGACAGCTCTCTGGAAACACCATATATTTT. Translating it yields CASRRRQLSGNTIYF.

As to this clone: Within the sample, other DNA sequences also encode this same CDR3. The CDR3 coding sequence is TGTGCCAGCAGCCAAGGGAACACTGAAGCTTTCTTT. As protein: CASSQGNTEAFF. The chain recombines TRBV14 with TRBJ1-1; D not certain. The CDR3 has 12 residues. Germline V gene data show CDR1 as SGHDN and CDR2 as FVKESK. Between the trimmed V and J ends, which lost 1 base and 1 base, there was a span of 1 base.

Comments on this clone: This same CDR3 is encoded by further DNA sequences in the sample. The V and J genes are TRBV27 and TRBJ2-7; TRBD2 aligns across 14 bases. Trimming cost V 6 bases and J 3 bases; bases outside gene matches: 4. Germline loops: CDR1 MNHEY, CDR2 SMNVEV (reference sequence). CDR3 length: 15 residues. DNA of the CDR3: TGTGCCAGCAGCTCGGGACTAGCGGGAGTCTACGAGCAGTACTTC. Protein product: CASSSGLAGVYEQYF.

This chain joins TRBV7-9 and TRBJ2-4; D remains unclear. V gave up 5 bases and J gave up 11 bases, with 13 bases separating them. The CDR3 totals 12 residues. CDR1 and CDR2 from the germline V gene are SEHNR and FQNEAQ (reference sequence). The CDR3 DNA is TGTGCCAGCAGCCCAAGGTCTGCCCTTCAGTACTTC. It yields the protein CASSPRSALQYF.

The gene calls are TRBV4-3 and TRBJ2-7; the D gene is possibly TRBD2 (6 bases). Trimming removed 4 bases from V and 7 bases from J, with 23 bases in between. Germline assignment: CDR1 LGHNA and CDR2 YSLEER. The CDR3 loop spans 16 amino acids. The CDR3 nucleotides read TGCGCCAGCAGCCCCTTTCGGGAGATAGCCTATGGGGAGCAGTACTTC. Protein: CASSPFREIAYGEQYF.

Turning to this clone: The CDR3 carries no conserved terminal phenylalanine or tryptophan, so it likely arises from a read error. The chain is built from TRBV10-3 and TRBJ1-2; a weak D match, TRBD1 (5 bases). The V end was cut by 0 bases, the J end by 8 bases, with 16 bases between. The germline gives CDR1 ENHRY, CDR2 SYGVKD. The CDR3 extends over 15 amino acids. Written as DNA, the CDR3 is TGTGCCATCAGTGAGTCACGACAGCCCACGGAGGGCTACACCCTC. It yields the protein CAISESRQPTEGYTL.

The CDR3: CSTAGPSSYEQYF. Here the CDR3 DNA reads TGCAGCACTGCAGGGCCTAGCTCCTACGAGCAGTACTTC. V is TRBV29-1 and J is TRBJ2-7, with a tentative D call TRBD1 (5 bases). The V gene's germline CDR1 is SQVTM and CDR2 ANQGSEA. This CDR3 region has 13 residues. V was shortened by 8 bases and J by 0 bases, with 14 bases between the two germline ends.

The chain uses TRBV19 and TRBJ2-1; TRBD2 matches 10 bases. Germline values: CDR1 LNHDA, CDR2 SQIVND (reference sequence). The CDR3 contains 16 residues. V was clipped by 5 bases and J by 3 bases; unmatched bases: 7. CDR3 sequence: CASSPPSGSLYNEQFF. The CDR3 region has the DNA TGTGCCAGTAGTCCCCCTAGCGGGAGTCTCTACAATGAGCAGTTCTTC.

The chain recombines TRBV27 with TRBJ2-7, with 14 bases that match TRBD2. CDR3 size: 18 residues. The junction had 12 bases not matched to a gene; V was cut back by 6 bases and J by 2 bases. The germline gives CDR1 MNHEY, CDR2 SMNVEV (reference sequence). The CDR3 sequence is CASSPRGTSGSLAYEQYF. As DNA, the CDR3 is TGTGCCAGCAGCCCCCGGGGGACTAGCGGGAGTTTGGCCTACGAGCAGTACTTC.

This sequence joins TRBV1 and TRBJ1-4; the table gives TRBD1 as D, unverified against the DNA. TRBV1 is flagged as a pseudogene. The CDR3 consists of 15 residues. Written as DNA, the CDR3 is TGCACCAGCAGCCAAAAGGGACAGGATAATGAAAAACTGTTTTTT. Protein product: CTSSQKGQDNEKLFF.

The chain employs TRBV19 and TRBJ1-5; possibly TRBD1 for D (6 bases). The CDR3 extends over 16 amino acids. The germline V gene has CDR1 LNHDA and CDR2 SQIVND (reference sequence). Trimming left V 1 base short and J 3 bases short, with 13 bases between. CDR3 in DNA: TGTGCCAGTAGTATAGGGTGGGCAGGGGACAATCAGCCCCAGCATTTT. This codes for CASSIGWAGDNQPQHF.

This chain uses TRBV7-6 with TRBJ2-2; possibly TRBD2 for D (6 bases). The V and J ends lost 6 bases and 5 bases respectively, with 19 bases between them. The CDR3 consists of 16 residues. Germline V gene lookup returns CDR1 SGHVS and CDR2 FNYEAQ. CDR3 sequence (DNA): TGTGCCAGCAGTTGGCTCAGCGGGCAAACAACCGGGGAGCTGTTTTTT. Its protein product is CASSWLSGQTTGELFF.